Each of the 20 T cell receptor beta chains below was sequenced from the same sample in a study of GPR56 and killer-like receptors on CD4 memory cells. TCRdb reprocessed the reads; each CDR3 protein has one entry and no DNA is given. This specimen shows 1,100 or so distinct CDR3 sequences; the ten leading clones hold about 30%. Cells were FACS-enriched into one of five CD4+ populations defined by killer cell lectin-like receptor and GPR56 expression. The sample was memory CD4+ T cells from blood. These receptors originate from a human donor in good health.

V usage is TRBV4-1 and J usage is TRBJ1-1. The CDR3 spans 14 residues. Germline-derived CDR1 and CDR2 are MGHRA and YSYEKL. CDR3 residues: CASSLSRGVTEAFF.

This clonotype shows up as large by frequency. The chain joins TRBV6-5 to TRBJ2-1; TCRdb indicates TRBD2, and absent DNA this call remains unverified. The length of the CDR3 is 13 residues. The germline V gene encodes CDR1 MNHEY and CDR2 SVGAGI. The CDR3 loop reads CASSLAGANEQFF.

This clonotype is classed as medium-sized by frequency. The chain carries TRBV5-6 and TRBJ1-3; the D gene TCRdb calls, TRBD1, cannot be checked with no DNA. In germline, CDR1 is SGHDT, CDR2 YYEEEE. The CDR3 runs to 15 residues. The chain's CDR3 is CASSHPTGVGNTIYF.

This clonotype is identified as large from frequency. J is TRBJ2-1 and V is TRBV12-5; lacking DNA, the TRBD2 call made by TCRdb goes unchecked. The CDR3 is made up of 16 amino acids. Germline V gene data show CDR1 as LGHNT and CDR2 as FRNRAP. Here the CDR3 reads CASGLSVAGRNNEQFF.

This rearrangement joins TRBV6-1 to TRBJ2-7; the D call of TRBD1 rests on TCRdb alone, since no DNA is present to check it. The germline V gene encodes CDR1 MNHNS and CDR2 SASEGT. CDR3 size: 12 residues. CDR3 amino acids: CASRGQIYEQYF.

This clonotype is medium-sized (0.01 to 0.1%) by frequency. V and J are TRBV5-6 and TRBJ1-4. This CDR3 has 14 amino acids. From germline, CDR1 is SGHDT and CDR2 YYEEEE. CDR3 in amino acids: CASSFKQSNEKLFF. Together with reference TRBV5-6 and TRBJ1-4, the CDR3 gives the full variable domain: DAGVTQSPTHLIKTRGQQVTLRCSPKSGHDTVSWYQQALGQGPQFIFQYYEEEERQRGNFPDRFSGHQFPNYSSELNVNALLLGDSALYLCASSFKQSNEKLFFGSGTQLSVL.

This clonotype is deemed medium-sized (0.01 to 0.1%) by its frequency. The chain joins TRBV5-4 to TRBJ1-2; the D call from TCRdb, TRBD1, cannot be confirmed without DNA. The CDR3 runs to 15 residues. Germline CDR1 and CDR2: SGHNT and YYREEE (reference sequence). CDR3: CASSLSPKVGLGYTF.

Considering frequency, this clonotype is medium-sized (0.01 to 0.1%). The chain uses TRBV6-5 and TRBJ1-3; as DNA is missing, the TRBD1 call by TCRdb cannot be tested. There are 16 residues in the CDR3. Germline-derived CDR1 and CDR2 are MNHEY and SVGAGI. CDR3 protein: CASSLNRGSSGNTIYF.

Measured by frequency, this clonotype is large. The CDR3 loop is CASSYGRLDGSSRETQYF. V usage is TRBV6-2 or TRBV6-3 and J usage is TRBJ2-5; TCRdb gives TRBD2 as the D gene, but with no DNA this cannot be confirmed. The germline V gene has CDR1 MNHEY and CDR2 SVGEGT. CDR3 size: 18 residues.

According to its frequency, this clonotype is medium-sized. V is TRBV6-5 and J is TRBJ2-3; the D call from TCRdb, TRBD2, cannot be confirmed without DNA. Germline CDR1 and CDR2: MNHEY and SVGAGI. CDR3 length: 17 residues. The CDR3 sequence is CASSPPGAGGHGDTQYF.

The rearrangement uses TRBV7-3 and TRBJ1-6; the TCRdb call, TRBD1, lacks DNA for checking. The CDR3 spans 19 residues. Germline lookup yields CDR1 SGHTA and CDR2 FQGTGA. This CDR3 reads CASSLTGQGRSYGDSPLHF.

V usage is TRBV20-1 and J usage is TRBJ2-1; the TCRdb call, TRBD2, lacks DNA for checking. CDR3 length: 16 residues. In germline, CDR1 is DFQATT, CDR2 SNEGSKA (reference sequence). CDR3 sequence reads: CSATRPFAGGRDEQFF.

Considering frequency, this clonotype is medium-sized. This chain uses TRBV12-3 or TRBV12-4 with TRBJ2-2; as DNA is missing, the TRBD2 call by TCRdb cannot be tested. The CDR3 length is 16 residues. Here the CDR3 reads CASSLRAGGQTGELFF.

The genes are TRBV7-2 and TRBJ2-3; TCRdb picks TRBD2, but there is no DNA to check that call. This CDR3 region has 15 residues. Germline V gene data show CDR1 as SGHTA and CDR2 as FQGNSA. CDR3 protein: CASLDLSGGRDTQYF.

By frequency, this clonotype is medium-sized. The rearrangement joins TRBV6-2 or TRBV6-3 to TRBJ1-1; the TCRdb call, TRBD1, lacks DNA for checking. The CDR3 length is 13 residues. Germline-derived CDR1 and CDR2 are MNHEY and SVGEGT. This CDR3 reads CASRLQGNTEAFF.

This clonotype shows up as medium-sized by frequency. V gene TRBV9 combines with J gene TRBJ2-3; the TCRdb D gene call, TRBD2, has no DNA to confirm it. The CDR3 runs to 16 residues. Germline lookup yields CDR1 SGDLS and CDR2 YYNGEE. This chain's CDR3 is CASSVAPAGGTDTQYF.

This clonotype is medium-sized (0.01 to 0.1%) by frequency. This CDR3 is CASSLGTGSNQPQHF. The chain carries TRBV18 and TRBJ1-5; TCRdb proposes TRBD1, but this gene call is untestable without DNA. The CDR3 has 15 amino acids. Looked up from germline, CDR1 is KGHSH and CDR2 is LQKENI.

This sequence joins TRBV20-1 and TRBJ1-6; TCRdb selects TRBD1, and the lack of DNA leaves this call unchecked. From germline, CDR1 is DFQATT and CDR2 SNEGSKA (reference sequence). The CDR3 is 15 residues long. CDR3 sequence reads: CSARPLGGIGSPLHF.

The chain uses TRBV14 and TRBJ1-1; TCRdb calls TRBD1, which cannot be checked without DNA. CDR3 size: 13 residues. Germline-derived CDR1 and CDR2 are SGHDN and FVKESK. CDR3 loop: CASSQDQRGLAFF. Variable domain in full (rest from reference TRBV14 and TRBJ1-1): EAGVTQFPSHSVIEKGQTVTLRCDPISGHDNLYWYRRVMGKEIKFLLHFVKESKQDESGMPNNRFLAERTGGTYSTLKVQPAELEDSGVYFCASSQDQRGLAFFGQGTRLTVV.

This clonotype is deemed large by its frequency. The chain couples TRBV6-1 to TRBJ2-1; TCRdb's D call, TRBD2, is unchecked because there is no DNA. The CDR3 sequence is 14 residues long. Germline loops: CDR1 MNHNS, CDR2 SASEGT. The chain's CDR3 is CASRAGTSGGEQFF.